The 8 T cell receptor beta chains reported below all come from one sample, sequenced in a study of molecular identifiers for immune sequencing clone quantification. TCRdb itself ran the PCR reads through MiXCR, one entry per CDR3 protein. The sample includes around 460,000 distinct CDR3 sequences, about a fifth seen only once; the top ten take approximately 0.8%. What was sequenced was naive CD8+ T cells from blood, with Jurkat cell RNA spiked in. This sample's subset: FACS-sorted CD8+CD4-CCR7+CD45RA+ naive T cells. Receptors originate from a human donor in good health. Some libraries in this study had Jurkat cell RNA spiked in.

V and J are TRBV5-1 and TRBJ1-1; possibly TRBD1 for D (6 bases). CDR1 is SGHRS, CDR2 YFSETQ, per germline. CDR3 length equals 16 residues. V dropped 0 bases and J dropped 6 bases, with 18 bases sitting between them. CDR3: CASSLAGGAYYAEAFF. In nucleotides, the CDR3 is TGCGCCAGCAGCTTGGCCGGGGGGGCATATTACGCTGAAGCTTTCTTT.

This clonotype came up a few times. CDR3 nucleotides: TGTGCCAGCAGTCCTCCCGTTACTGGGGCCAACGTCCTGACTTTC. Translation gives CASSPPVTGANVLTF. The chain uses TRBV12-3 or TRBV12-4 and TRBJ2-6; no clear D gene. This CDR3 has 15 amino acids. Trimming stripped 5 bases from V and 2 bases from J, with 10 bases between.

This clonotype has a count of ten or more. V gene TRBV5-1 combines with J gene TRBJ2-7, with D perhaps being TRBD1 or TRBD2 (5 bases each). The CDR3 loop spans 14 amino acids. Germline V gives CDR1 SGHRS, CDR2 YFSETQ. Trimming cost V 4 bases and J 4 bases, with 15 bases left between them. The CDR3 sequence: CASSPPGRFYEQYF. The DNA of the CDR3 is TGCGCCAGCAGCCCTCCGGGACGGTTTTACGAGCAGTACTTC.

This clonotype was observed a few times. This chain connects TRBV6-2 or TRBV6-3 to TRBJ2-3; TRBD1 aligns across 9 bases. There are 15 residues in the CDR3. The germline gives CDR1 MNHEY, CDR2 SVGEGT. Trimming at V came to 0 bases and at J to 6 bases, leaving 4 bases not matched to a gene. The CDR3: CASSYSGDRADTQYF. The CDR3 DNA reads as TGTGCCAGCAGTTACTCCGGGGACAGGGCCGATACGCAGTATTTT.

V usage is TRBV30 and J usage is TRBJ2-1; D gene ambiguous. The CDR3 has 12 residues. V lost 3 bases and J 12 bases, leaving 15 bases between the germline ends. In germline, CDR1 is GTSNPN, CDR2 SVGIG (reference sequence). CDR3 loop: CAWRIPLRGQFF. The CDR3 DNA follows: TGTGCCTGGAGGATACCCCTTCGAGGGCAGTTCTTC.

A remark on this clonotype: A much more abundant neighbour one base away suggests this may be a read error. The missing conserved phenylalanine or tryptophan at the end of this CDR3 makes a read error likely. This chain connects TRBV7-9 to TRBJ1-1; no reliable D call. This CDR3 has 12 amino acids. CDR1 and CDR2 from the germline V gene are SEHNR and FQNEAQ (reference sequence). The ends were cut back, 2 bases at V and 6 bases at J, with 7 bases in the middle. CDR3 amino acids: CASSLLGPEAFL. CDR3 bases: TGTGCCAGCAGCTTATTAGGTCCTGAAGCTTTCCTT.

This clonotype has just one count. A read error is likely, as this CDR3 ends without the conserved phenylalanine or tryptophan. The chain uses TRBV11-2 and TRBJ2-1; 8 bases are shared with TRBD2. Germline CDR1 is SGHAT and CDR2 is FQNNGV. Unmatched junction bases numbered 10, after V lost 7 bases and J lost 2 bases. This CDR3 region has 16 residues. The chain's CDR3 is CASTHRTGGAYNEQFI. The CDR3 coding sequence is TGTGCCAGCACCCACCGTACGGGGGGGGCCTACAATGAGCAGTTCATC.

V gene TRBV4-3 combines with J gene TRBJ1-5, with TRBD1 identical over 9 bases. V was pared by 0 bases and J by 5 bases, with 5 bases of the junction left unmatched. CDR1 LGHNA and CDR2 YSLEER come from the germline V gene. This CDR3 comprises 16 residues. Here the CDR3 DNA reads TGCGCCAGCAGCCAAGATAGGGACAGGGCTTATCAGCCCCAGCATTTT. This codes for CASSQDRDRAYQPQHF.